Shown below are 5 T cell receptor beta chains from a single sample sequenced in a study of CD8 T cells in Susac syndrome. Random-hexamer reverse transcription was applied to about 0.45 to 1 ug RNA. TCRdb reprocessed the immunoSEQ multiplex PCR reads via MiXCR and lists one record per CDR3 protein. The sample carries approximately 220,000 distinct CDR3 sequences, over 90% recorded once. Material for sequencing was CD4+ T cells from PBMCs. These receptors all stem from a human donor with multiple sclerosis.

CDR3 protein: CSALGTSSYNEQFF. The CDR3 DNA follows: TGCAGTGCCCTCGGGACAAGCTCCTACAATGAGCAGTTCTTC. V and J are TRBV20-1 and TRBJ2-1, with D maybe TRBD1 (6 bases). Trimming took off 6 bases at V and 0 bases at J, with 12 bases between the two ends. Germline V CDR1 and CDR2: DFQATT, SNEGSKA (reference sequence). The CDR3 runs 14 residues.

CDR3 DNA sequence: TGCAGCTCCCTAAGGATCACAGATACGCAGTATTTT. The encoded protein is CSSLRITDTQYF. This chain uses TRBV29-1 with TRBJ2-3; the D is unclear. From germline, CDR1 is SQVTM and CDR2 ANQGSEA. The V gene lost 8 bases and the J gene lost 2 bases, with 11 bases spanning the gap. This CDR3 is 12 amino acids long.

The chain combines TRBV20-1 with TRBJ2-3; D remains unclear. The V and J ends lost 0 bases and 6 bases respectively, with 7 bases between them. Germline lookup yields CDR1 DFQATT and CDR2 SNEGSKA (reference sequence). This CDR3 region has 12 residues. CDR3 loop: CSAREYKDTQYF. CDR3 DNA: TGCAGTGCTAGAGAATACAAGGATACGCAGTATTTT.

J is TRBJ2-6 and V is TRBV2; D tentatively reads TRBD1 or TRBD2 (5 bases each). Trimming removed 8 bases at V and 2 bases at J, with 13 bases between. This CDR3 spans 15 amino acids. Germline loops: CDR1 SNHLY, CDR2 FYNNEI. The CDR3 reads CASRRDQAGANVLTF. In DNA form, the CDR3 reads TGTGCCAGCCGAAGGGACCAGGCTGGGGCCAACGTCCTGACTTTC.

V usage is TRBV7-8 and J usage is TRBJ1-2; 7 bases agree with TRBD1. CDR1 and CDR2 from the germline V gene are SGHVS and FQNEAQ. The CDR3 is 15 residues long. The junction had 14 bases not matched to a gene; V was cut back by 5 bases and J by 8 bases. The CDR3 here is CASSRSQGGAWGYTF. CDR3 DNA: TGTGCCAGCAGCCGATCTCAGGGGGGAGCGTGGGGCTACACCTTC.